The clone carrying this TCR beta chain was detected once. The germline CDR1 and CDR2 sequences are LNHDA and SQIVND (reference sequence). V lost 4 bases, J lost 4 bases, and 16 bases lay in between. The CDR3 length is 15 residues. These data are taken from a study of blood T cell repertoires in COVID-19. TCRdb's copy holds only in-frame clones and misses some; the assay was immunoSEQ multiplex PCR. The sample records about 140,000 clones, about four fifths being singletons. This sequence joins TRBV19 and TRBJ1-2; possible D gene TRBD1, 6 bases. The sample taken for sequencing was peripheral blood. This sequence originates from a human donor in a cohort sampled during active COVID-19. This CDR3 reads CASSSPGGQSYGYTF. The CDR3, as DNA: TGTGCCAGTAGTAGCCCCGGAGGACAGTCCTATGGCTACACCTTC.